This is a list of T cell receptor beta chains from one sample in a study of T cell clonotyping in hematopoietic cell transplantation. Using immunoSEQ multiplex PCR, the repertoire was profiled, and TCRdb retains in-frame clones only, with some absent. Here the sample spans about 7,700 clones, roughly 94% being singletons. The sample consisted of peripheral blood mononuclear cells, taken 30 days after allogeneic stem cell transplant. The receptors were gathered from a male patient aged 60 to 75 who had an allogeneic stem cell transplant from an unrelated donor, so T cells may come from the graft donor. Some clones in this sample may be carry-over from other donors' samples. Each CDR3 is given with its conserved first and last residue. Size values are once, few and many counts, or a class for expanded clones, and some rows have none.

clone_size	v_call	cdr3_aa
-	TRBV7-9	CASSELGNEQFF
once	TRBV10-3	CAIKGDSNYGYTF
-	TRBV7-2	CASTPRGGYDEQYF
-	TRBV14	CASSQEDGITEAFF
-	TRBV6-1	CASSEEGRGLQETQYF
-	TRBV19	CASSPQGLAGGLSDTQYF
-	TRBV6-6	CASSYKTAYEAFF
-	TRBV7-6	CASSLRGQPNTEAFF
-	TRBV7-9	CASSLSRGQADTQYF
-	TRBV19	CASSIYLLGGTVYGYTF
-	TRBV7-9	CASSPGGDSRFNEQFF
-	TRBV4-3	CASSPTRGLRDSSSGNTIYF
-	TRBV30	CAWSVGMNTEAFF
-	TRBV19	CASNVGLMNTEAFF
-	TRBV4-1	CASRLLELMSYEQYF
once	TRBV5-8	CASRMGAYEQYF
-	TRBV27	CASSLWAGLEIDTQYF
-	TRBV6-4	CASSDSLAGGPDTQYF
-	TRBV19	CASTTSGRDRRLFF
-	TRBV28	CASSLLGGAPYGYTF
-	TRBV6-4	CASSEGAGGPSEQFF
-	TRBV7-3	CASSLRRQAEAFF
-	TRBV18	CASSLGQAGYTF
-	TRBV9	CASSASGTAKNIQYF
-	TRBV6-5	CAIGREREQYF
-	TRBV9	CASSPLAHPYNEQFF
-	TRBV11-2	CASSPGGDEQFF
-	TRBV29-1	CSVEDIGDYEQYF
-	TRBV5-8	CASSPRTGGFFYGYTF
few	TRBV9	CASATGTNYGYTF
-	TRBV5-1	CASSLGVGVYEQYF
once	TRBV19	CASSIWRETQYF
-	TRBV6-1	CASSVMGGELFF
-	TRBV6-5	CASKDLGEKLFF
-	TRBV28	CASSLGQGGNTIYF
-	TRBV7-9	CASSFRGGTEAFF
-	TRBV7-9	CASSRQLYGYTF
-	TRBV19	CASFPTGGGGNQPQHF
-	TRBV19	CASTMDLEAFF
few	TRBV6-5	CASRSQGDTQYF
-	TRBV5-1	CASSLGQLALSGNTIYF
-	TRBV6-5	CASSRIGTPDGYTF
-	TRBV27	CASSSLAGSNEETQYF
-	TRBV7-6	CASSRDGYPGVTAKNIQYF
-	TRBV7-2	CASSLGTVSSRYSNQPQHF
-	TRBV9	CASSTPPTLNEQFF
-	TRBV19	CATMDSGTRYEQYF
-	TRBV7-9	CAEDGALSTDTQYF